This T cell receptor (beta chain) was recorded in a study of Graves' ophthalmopathy and Graves' hyperthyroidism. This CDR3 is built from 14 residues. Germline V gene sequence: CDR1 SGHNT, CDR2 YYREEE (reference sequence). V shed 4 bases, J shed 2 bases, and the junction held 6 bases outside the gene matches. Amplified TCR beta CDR3 regions were obtained using RNA transcripts as template. First-round RT-PCR with HTBI primers preceded a second-round multiplex PCR. TCRdb re-called the multiplex PCR reads through MiXCR, storing one row per CDR3 protein. The sample includes 200,000 to 300,000 distinct CDR3 sequences, around 50% of them seen just once. Enrollment excluded any patients with other autoimmune diseases, uncontrolled infections, pregnancy or lactation. Reliance was placed on clinical symptoms, serum thyroxine, TRAb, thyroid ultrasound and orbital computed tomography for diagnosis.

The chain recombines TRBV5-4 with TRBJ2-7; 7 bases agree with TRBD1. Sequencing input: peripheral blood. The clonotype was recovered from an adult man with Graves' ophthalmopathy. In nucleotides, the CDR3 is TGTGCCAGCAGCGCCGGGACAGATACCTACGAGCAGTACTTC. Translated: CASSAGTDTYEQYF.